This T cell receptor (beta chain) was sequenced in a study of Graves' ophthalmopathy and Graves' hyperthyroidism. The length of the CDR3 is 17 residues. CDR1 SEHNR and CDR2 FQNEAQ come from the germline V gene (reference sequence). V lost 4 bases, J lost 3 bases, and 21 bases lay in between. This clonotype was detected ten times or more. RNA transcripts provided the template for amplifying TCR beta CDR3 regions. RT-PCR in the first round used HTBI primers; a second-round multiplex PCR followed. TCRdb re-analysed the multiplex PCR reads in MiXCR, keeping a single row per CDR3 protein. The sample records over a million distinct CDR3 sequences, about 35% being singletons.

Sequencing was done on a sample of peripheral blood or thyroid tissue (not recorded which). V gene TRBV7-9 combines with J gene TRBJ1-2; maybe TRBD1 (5 bases). The receptor comes from an adult man with Graves' hyperthyroidism. CDR3 protein: CASSSRQGGAVDYGYTF. CDR3 bases: TGTGCCAGCAGCTCGAGGCAGGGAGGAGCGGTTGACTATGGCTACACCTTC.